This passage covers 14 T cell receptor beta chains from one sample sequenced in a study of sequential checkpoint blockade in melanoma (dated by TCRdb to the late 2010s). The meaning of the sample's treatment or condition label: randomized to nivolumab then ipilimumab (arm A) or the reverse (arm B). The library was produced with the immunoSEQ multiplex PCR assay. The source is immuneACCESS, and TCRdb retained only in-frame sequences with V and J called. Part of the clones is not carried over; for the studies checked, unresolved V genes explain less than half of this, and the remainder is unexplained. The sample has about 21,000 clones on record, roughly 80% of them singletons. The ten largest clones take up around 9.1% of the sample. Material: CD8+ T cells sorted from blood (inferred from file names), obtained from a patient given nivolumab and ipilimumab in sequence. These receptors were taken from a human donor with melanoma.

This clone showed up just a few times. The rearrangement links TRBV11-3 to TRBJ2-7; the D is unclear. The CDR3 covers 16 residues. Germline values: CDR1 SGHNT, CDR2 YENEEA. Trimming removed 1 base from V and 2 bases from J, with 15 bases in between. The CDR3 nucleotides read TGTGCCAGCAGCTTAGTTCTTTCTTCAGTTGCCTACGAGCAGTACTTC. It codes for CASSLVLSSVAYEQYF.

The DNA for the CDR3 is TGTGCCGCACAGGGTTTGGACGAGCAGTACTTC. Translation gives CAAQGLDEQYF. The chain couples TRBV2 to TRBJ2-7; TRBD1 is a possible D gene (6 bases). The CDR3 has 11 amino acids. Germline values: CDR1 SNHLY, CDR2 FYNNEI. V lost 11 bases to trimming and J lost 5 bases, with 13 bases between them.

The chain couples TRBV6-5 to TRBJ1-1, with D perhaps TRBD1 (6 bases). Trimming took off 7 bases at V and 6 bases at J, with 18 bases between the two ends. Per germline, CDR1 MNHEY and CDR2 SVGAGI. The CDR3 spans 14 residues. CDR3 DNA: TGTGCCAGCAACCAGGGGAGGGGTTTGGCTGAAGCTTTCTTT. Amino acid sequence: CASNQGRGLAEAFF.

Here the CDR3 reads CASSTTRTSTTDTQYF. CDR3 nucleotide sequence: TGTGCCAGTAGTACTACCAGGACTAGCACCACAGATACGCAGTATTTT. V gene TRBV19 combines with J gene TRBJ2-3, with 8 nucleotides matching TRBD2. V was clipped by 4 bases and J by 2 bases; unmatched bases: 8. Per germline, CDR1 LNHDA and CDR2 SQIVND (reference sequence). There are 16 residues in the CDR3.

The chain joins TRBV27 to TRBJ2-7, with a tentative D call TRBD1 (6 bases). Germline V gene lookup returns CDR1 MNHEY and CDR2 SMNVEV (reference sequence). The length of the CDR3 is 13 residues. Trimming pared 8 bases from V and 2 bases from J, leaving 13 bases between. Written as DNA, the CDR3 is TGTGCCAGCGGCTACGGGACAACCTACGAGCAGTACTTC. This translates into CASGYGTTYEQYF.

J is TRBJ2-7 and V is TRBV7-8; possible D gene TRBD2, 6 bases. This CDR3 contains 15 residues. Germline CDR1 and CDR2: SGHVS and FQNEAQ. Trimming shortened V by 5 bases and J by 2 bases, and 16 bases separated the two germline ends. CDR3 residues: CASSLWWGDPYEQYF. The CDR3 DNA is TGTGCCAGCAGCCTCTGGTGGGGGGACCCCTACGAGCAGTACTTC.

The chain carries TRBV28 and TRBJ2-5, with 10 bases fitting TRBD1. This CDR3 is built from 20 residues. Unmatched junction bases numbered 19, after V lost 5 bases and J lost 1 base. Germline loops: CDR1 MDHEN, CDR2 SYDVKM. The CDR3 loop is CASSLRQGAWTNVPQETQYF. CDR3 in DNA: TGTGCCAGCAGTCTTAGACAGGGGGCCTGGACTAATGTACCCCAAGAGACCCAGTACTTC.

CDR3 amino acids: CASNGLLGNTGELFF. CDR3 in DNA: TGCGCCAGCAATGGACTTCTGGGGAACACCGGGGAGCTGTTTTTT. The V gene is TRBV4-1, the J gene TRBJ2-2; TRBD2 is a possible D gene (5 bases). Between the trimmed V and J ends, which lost 7 bases and 1 base, there was a span of 13 bases. Germline V gives CDR1 MGHRA, CDR2 YSYEKL. The CDR3 spans 15 residues.

The chain couples TRBV4-1 to TRBJ2-7; 7 bases match TRBD1. This CDR3 contains 17 residues. The V gene's germline CDR1 is MGHRA and CDR2 YSYEKL. J was trimmed by 2 bases and V by 0 bases; bases with no gene match: 10. The CDR3 region has the DNA TGCGCCAGCAGCCAAGAATCGGAGAGCCAGGGGGCCTACGAGCAGTACTTC. Protein product: CASSQESESQGAYEQYF.

The gene calls are TRBV19 and TRBJ2-7, with 8 bases identical to TRBD1. V shed 4 bases, J shed 5 bases, and the junction held 13 bases outside the gene matches. The CDR3 loop spans 16 amino acids. Germline V gives CDR1 LNHDA, CDR2 SQIVND (reference sequence). CDR3 sequence: CASSTHRTGSINEQYF. The CDR3 DNA sequence: TGTGCCAGTAGTACTCACCGGACAGGGAGTATCAACGAGCAGTACTTC.

This rearrangement joins TRBV7-9 to TRBJ2-7, with D possibly TRBD2 on 5 matching bases. Germline CDR1 reads SEHNR; CDR2 reads FQNEAQ (reference sequence). This CDR3 contains 15 residues. Trimming took 5 bases from V and 6 from J, leaving 20 bases between them. CDR3: CASSPQTTKPAEQYF. CDR3 nucleotide sequence: TGTGCCAGCAGCCCACAGACTACAAAACCCGCCGAGCAGTACTTC.

The rearrangement uses TRBV28 and TRBJ2-7; D gene unclear. V was cut by 3 bases and J by 3 bases, with 6 bases left in between. The CDR3 extends over 12 amino acids. CDR1 is MDHEN and CDR2 is SYDVKM in the germline V gene. CDR3 in amino acids: CASSFIRYEQYF. In nucleotides, the CDR3 is TGTGCCAGCAGTTTTATCCGCTACGAGCAGTACTTC.

CDR3: CASGGRGGLEEQFF. The CDR3 region has the DNA TGTGCCAGCGGTGGGCGGGGGGGCCTTGAAGAGCAGTTCTTC. The chain carries TRBV27 and TRBJ2-1; 9 bases agree with TRBD2. The length of the CDR3 is 14 residues. Trimming took 8 bases from V and 10 from J; bases not matched to a gene: 12. Per the germline V gene, CDR1 is MNHEY and CDR2 is SMNVEV (reference sequence).

The CDR3 here is CASAPGRQGQPQHF. As DNA, the CDR3 is TGTGCCAGCGCCCCAGGAAGGCAGGGTCAGCCCCAGCATTTT. The J gene is TRBJ1-5, the V gene TRBV7-9; D possibly corresponds to TRBD1 (5 bases). Germline CDR1 reads SEHNR; CDR2 reads FQNEAQ (reference sequence). With 8 bases removed from V and 6 bases from J, the gap between germline ends came to 17 bases. The CDR3 sequence is 14 residues long.